This T cell receptor beta chain was found in a study of identical twins. Overall study findings and caveats: Whereas memory repertoires showed no such difference, abundant cord blood beta clonotypes carried fewer insertions.

Germline-derived CDR1 and CDR2 are DFQATT and SNEGSKA (reference sequence). With 5 bases removed from V and 2 bases from J, the gap between germline ends came to 19 bases. CDR3 size: 15 residues. About this clonotype itself: Its antigen is as yet unknown.

The authors used template switching to add a universal primer site and gave cDNA unique molecular identifiers. TCRdb ran MiXCR on the 5' RACE reads and lists one entry per CDR3 protein. The data contain approximately 490,000 distinct CDR3 sequences, approximately 20% of them singletons. These data were also filed under a second study, of yellow fever vaccine responses in identical twins. From that paper: A vaccine T cell response that seemed partly convergent and partly personalized was reported in twins.

The sample was CD4+ T cells sorted from blood. This clonotype was sampled from a woman under 30 in good health. The chain is built from TRBV20-1 and TRBJ2-7; the D is unclear. The CDR3 bases are TGCAGTGCTGCCCCGCCTATCTGGTACACCTACGAGCAGTACTTC. This codes for CSAAPPIWYTYEQYF.